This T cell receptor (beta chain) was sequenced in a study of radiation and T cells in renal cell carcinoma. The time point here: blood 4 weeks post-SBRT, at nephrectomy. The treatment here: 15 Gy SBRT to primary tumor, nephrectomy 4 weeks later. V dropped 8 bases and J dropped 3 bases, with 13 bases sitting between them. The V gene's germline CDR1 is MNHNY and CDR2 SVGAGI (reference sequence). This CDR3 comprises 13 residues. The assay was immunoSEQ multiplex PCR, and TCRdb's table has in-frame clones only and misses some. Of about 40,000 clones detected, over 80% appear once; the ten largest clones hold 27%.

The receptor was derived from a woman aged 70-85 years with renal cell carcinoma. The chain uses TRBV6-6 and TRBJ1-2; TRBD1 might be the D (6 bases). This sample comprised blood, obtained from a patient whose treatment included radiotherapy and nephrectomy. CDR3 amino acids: CASGKDRYYGYTF. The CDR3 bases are TGTGCCAGCGGCAAGGACAGATACTATGGCTACACCTTC.